This T cell receptor beta chain was identified in a study of cytomegalovirus exposure and HLA in healthy donors. On this clone: Its cognate antigen is unknown.

Broader study findings: Accurate HLA-A and HLA-B prediction from TCR beta sequences was reported for most subjects. CMV antigen specificity was confirmed in vitro for a few CMV-associated chains. Later on, an analysis tied approximately 15,000 TCR beta sequences to HLA alleles at 0.05 false discovery rate.

Use of 60 Vbeta and 13 Jbeta primers characterized the PCR. Some clones are missing from TCRdb's copy, which holds only in-frame ones; the method was immunoSEQ multiplex PCR. The sample shows 130,000 or so clones, approximately 80% of them seen only once. The sample consisted of PBMCs. The receptor's source is a man between 18 and 29 years old in good health and CMV-seropositive.

For the CDR3, the DNA is TGTGCCAGCAGCTCCACCGGGACTAGCATTCCCCAGTACTTC. It is translated as CASSSTGTSIPQYF. The V gene is TRBV7-9, the J gene TRBJ2-5; 9 bases match TRBD2. Germline CDR1 reads SEHNR; CDR2 reads FQNEAQ (reference sequence). V lost 4 bases, J lost 9 bases, and 9 bases stayed unmatched. The CDR3 has 14 residues.